The sample holds a few counts of the clone carrying this T cell receptor (beta chain). Extraction also yielded germline DNA, while blood RNA was obtained from unsorted whole blood. This record belongs to a study of tumor-infiltrating lymphocytes in primary liver carcinoma. V trimming: 4 bases; J trimming: 3 bases; junction bases outside the gene matches: 6. This CDR3 spans 14 amino acids. Germline CDR1 reads SGHNT; CDR2 reads YYREEE (reference sequence). The template, about 510 ng total RNA, yielded TCR beta cDNA made with a constant-region primer. Slightly modified ARM-PCR served as the procedure for the TCR beta libraries. These libraries came from three rounds of nested multiplex PCR. Both of the initial two PCR rounds ran for approximately 11 cycles and employed TRBV1-TRBV30 forward primers alongside a C-beta reverse primer. TCRdb reanalysed the multiplex PCR reads using MiXCR and keeps one entry per CDR3 protein. The table has about 180,000 distinct CDR3 sequences, 50% to 75% seen once; the top ten hold 65% to 80%.

The sequence came from a man aged 40-49 years with primary liver carcinoma and hepatitis B virus infection. The rearrangement uses TRBV5-4 and TRBJ2-7; TRBD2 agrees at 8 bases. The specimen was peripheral blood. Here the CDR3 reads CASSAPGLVYEQYF. The DNA for the CDR3 is TGTGCCAGCAGCGCGCCGGGACTAGTCTACGAGCAGTACTTC. Variable domain in full (rest from reference TRBV5-4 and TRBJ2-7): ETGVTQSPTHLIKTRGQQVTLRCSSQSGHNTVSWYQQALGQGPQFIFQYYREEENGRGNFPPRFSGLQFPNYSSELNVNALELDDSALYLCASSAPGLVYEQYFGPGTRLTVT.